The 25 T cell receptor beta chains below come from one sample, sequenced in a study of OX40 agonist ivuxolimab in advanced cancers. Sequencing used immunoSEQ multiplex PCR; TCRdb keeps in-frame clones, though not all of them. The sample lists about 71,000 clones, about nine tenths occurring once. The sequencing here drew on CD4+ or CD8+ T cells sorted from blood, taken in a trial of the OX40 agonist ivuxolimab. The receptors shown here come from an adult with an advanced solid tumor such as melanoma, head and neck, liver or kidney cancer.

This chain joins TRBV29-1 and TRBJ2-7, with TRBD1 matching over 7 bases. Germline V gene lookup returns CDR1 SQVTM and CDR2 ANQGSEA. With 7 bases clipped from V and 3 bases from J, the junction kept 12 bases outside the gene matches. CDR3 length: 14 amino acids. The CDR3 DNA follows: TGCAGCGCCCCGAACTGGACAGGCTTCTACGAGCAGTACTTC. It is translated as CSAPNWTGFYEQYF.

This chain uses TRBV12-5 with TRBJ2-1; 14 bases fit TRBD2. The CDR3 contains 15 residues. Trimming took 7 bases from V and 8 from J; bases not matched to a gene: 7. Germline values: CDR1 LGHNT, CDR2 FRNRAP. CDR3 residues: CASALTSGRVDEQFF. The CDR3 nucleotides read TGTGCTAGTGCCCTGACTAGCGGGAGGGTCGATGAGCAGTTCTTC.

DNA for the CDR3: TGTGCCAGCAGCCCGGGGACAGGGGGCTACGAGCAGTACTTC. This codes for CASSPGTGGYEQYF. The chain has TRBV11-2 and TRBJ2-7, with 11 bases fitting TRBD1. From germline, CDR1 is SGHAT and CDR2 FQNNGV. The CDR3 covers 14 residues. The V segment lost 5 bases and the J segment 3 bases; nucleotides outside the gene matches: 3.

The chain combines TRBV6-1 with TRBJ2-7, with a possible D match to TRBD1 (6 bases). CDR3 size: 14 residues. Germline V gene lookup returns CDR1 MNHNS and CDR2 SASEGT. The germline V and J ends were trimmed by 4 bases and 1 base, with 11 bases remaining between them. CDR3 in amino acids: CASSAWTASYEQYF. The CDR3 DNA reads as TGTGCCAGCAGTGCTTGGACAGCGTCCTACGAGCAGTACTTC.

The J gene is TRBJ2-7, the V gene TRBV5-1; possibly TRBD2 for D (5 bases). This CDR3 region has 12 residues. V lost 0 bases and J lost 6, with 7 bases in between. CDR1 is SGHRS, CDR2 YFSETQ, per germline. In DNA, the CDR3 is TGCGCCAGCAGCTTGGCTGGACTCGAGCAGTACTTC. Translation gives CASSLAGLEQYF.

The chain employs TRBV7-9 and TRBJ1-3, with D unclear. Trimming removed 0 bases at V and 2 bases at J, with 8 bases between. CDR1 is SEHNR and CDR2 is FQNEAQ in the germline V gene (reference sequence). The CDR3 totals 15 residues. The CDR3 DNA is TGTGCCAGCAGCTTAGCGTCGAACACTGGAAACACCATATATTTT. Its protein is CASSLASNTGNTIYF.

The chain is built from TRBV6-6 and TRBJ2-3; a possible D gene is TRBD1 (5 bases). Germline CDR1 is MNHNY and CDR2 is SVGAGI (reference sequence). The CDR3 totals 12 residues. The CDR3 region has the DNA TGTTCGACCGCTCCAGGGCTCGATACGCAGTATTTT. Translation gives CSTAPGLDTQYF.

The chain is built from TRBV2 and TRBJ2-7; the match to TRBD2 covers 7 bases. The germline CDR1 and CDR2 sequences are SNHLY and FYNNEI. This CDR3 has 15 amino acids. Trimming cost V 1 base and J 1 base; bases outside gene matches: 4. This chain's CDR3 is CASSEGWGGSYEQYF. The CDR3 DNA is TGTGCCAGCAGTGAAGGGTGGGGGGGTTCCTACGAGCAGTACTTC.

The gene calls are TRBV19 and TRBJ2-1, with D unresolved. Trimming shortened V by 4 bases and J by 6 bases, and 10 bases separated the two germline ends. The germline V gene encodes CDR1 LNHDA and CDR2 SQIVND (reference sequence). The CDR3 covers 13 residues. CDR3 DNA sequence: TGTGCCAGTAGTACCGACCCCCTCAATGAGCAGTTCTTC. Translated, it gives CASSTDPLNEQFF.

V is TRBV13 and J is TRBJ2-1; D uncertain. Trimming shortened V by 7 bases and J by 0 bases, and 16 bases separated the two germline ends. The CDR3 is 16 amino acids. Germline CDR1 PRHDT, CDR2 FYEKMQ (reference sequence). CDR3 in DNA: TGTGCCAGCACCCAGTACGGGCTGCGCTCCTACAATGAGCAGTTCTTC. Translating it yields CASTQYGLRSYNEQFF. Complete variable domain (other parts from reference TRBV13 and TRBJ2-1): AAGVIQSPRHLIKEKRETATLKCYPIPRHDTVYWYQQGPGQDPQFLISFYEKMQSDKGSIPDRFSAQQFSDYHSELNMSSLELGDSALYFCASTQYGLRSYNEQFFGPGTRLTVL.

A single count supports this clone. The chain uses TRBV7-6 and TRBJ2-1, with D possibly called TRBD1 or TRBD2 (5 bases each). Trimming left V 5 bases short and J 7 bases short, with 21 bases between. The CDR3 consists of 16 residues. Germline V gives CDR1 SGHVS, CDR2 FNYEAQ. CDR3 sequence reads: CASSPYRQGAWNEQFF. The CDR3 bases are TGTGCCAGCAGCCCCTATCGGCAGGGAGCGTGGAATGAGCAGTTCTTC.

This chain uses TRBV7-2 with TRBJ1-2, with D unclear. This CDR3 region has 16 residues. CDR1 and CDR2 (germline): SGHTA, FQGNSA. Trimming left V 2 bases short and J 3 bases short, with 16 bases between. The CDR3: CASSLMEAGLYYGYTF. The CDR3 DNA reads TGTGCCAGCAGCTTAATGGAAGCGGGGTTATACTATGGCTACACCTTC.

V usage is TRBV6-5 and J usage is TRBJ2-1, with a weak D call TRBD1 (6 bases). The CDR3 is 14 residues long. CDR1 and CDR2 from the germline V gene are MNHEY and SVGAGI. Trimming stripped 2 bases from V and 6 bases from J, with 11 bases between. CDR3 coding DNA: TGTGCCAGCAGTTACCAACAGGGTACCAATGAGCAGTTCTTC. Protein sequence: CASSYQQGTNEQFF.

V and J are TRBV11-2 and TRBJ2-1, with 9 nucleotides matching TRBD2. V shed 5 bases, J shed 4 bases, and the junction held 6 bases outside the gene matches. CDR1 and CDR2 from the germline V gene are SGHAT and FQNNGV. This CDR3 contains 15 residues. CDR3 DNA: TGTGCCAGCAGCCTTGGTCTAGCGGGATACAATGAGCAGTTCTTC. Translated, it gives CASSLGLAGYNEQFF.

The CDR3 DNA reads TGTTCTACTGGAGGGAGGGGCATGAACACTGAAGCTTTCTTT. Translation gives CSTGGRGMNTEAFF. The chain employs TRBV28 and TRBJ1-1, with D perhaps matching TRBD1 (5 bases). Looked up from germline, CDR1 is MDHEN and CDR2 is SYDVKM. The CDR3 spans 14 residues.

The chain combines TRBV10-1 with TRBJ2-1; D is tentatively TRBD1 or TRBD2 (5 bases each). CDR1 and CDR2 from the germline V gene are WNHNN and SYGVQD (reference sequence). CDR3 length: 14 residues. V lost 4 bases and J lost 4, with 11 bases in between. The chain's CDR3 is CASSGTGAYNEQFF. CDR3 nucleotide sequence: TGCGCCAGCAGTGGAACCGGGGCATACAATGAGCAGTTCTTC.

This chain connects TRBV19 to TRBJ1-3, with unresolved D. CDR3 length: 14 amino acids. The germline gives CDR1 LNHDA, CDR2 SQIVND (reference sequence). Trimming stripped 5 bases from V and 4 bases from J, with 12 bases between. The CDR3 DNA reads as TGTGCCAGTAGTCCTTTCCTTGACGGAAACACCATATATTTT. This gives the protein CASSPFLDGNTIYF. The entire variable domain, with the rest obtained from reference TRBV19 and TRBJ1-3, is as follows: DGGITQSPKYLFRKEGQNVTLSCEQNLNHDAMYWYRQDPGQGLRLIYYSQIVNDFQKGDIAEGYSVSREKKESFPLTVTSAQKNPTAFYLCASSPFLDGNTIYFGEGSWLTVV.

The chain combines TRBV5-4 with TRBJ2-5; no clear D. V was pared by 0 bases and J by 5 bases, with 11 bases between. Germline lookup yields CDR1 SGHNT and CDR2 YYREEE (reference sequence). This CDR3 region has 14 residues. In DNA form, the CDR3 reads TGTGCCAGCAGCTTGGATGCAAATACGGAGACCCAGTACTTC. Translation: CASSLDANTETQYF. The full variable domain, rest sourced from reference TRBV5-4 and TRBJ2-5, is ETGVTQSPTHLIKTRGQQVTLRCSSQSGHNTVSWYQQALGQGPQFIFQYYREEENGRGNFPPRFSGLQFPNYSSELNVNALELDDSALYLCASSLDANTETQYFGPGTRLLVL.

The rearrangement joins TRBV11-2 to TRBJ2-7; 10 bases map to TRBD2. The CDR3 has 15 amino acids. Germline loops: CDR1 SGHAT, CDR2 FQNNGV. V shed 2 bases, J shed 5 bases, and the junction held 6 bases outside the gene matches. Here the CDR3 reads CASSLSGRALDEQYF. In DNA, the CDR3 is TGTGCCAGCAGCTTAAGCGGGAGGGCCCTAGACGAGCAGTACTTC.

In its sample, this clone was seen a few times. The gene calls are TRBV4-3 and TRBJ2-7, with 11 bases matching TRBD1. Germline trimming cut 0 bases from V and 3 bases from J; bases unmatched to any gene: 7. The CDR3 consists of 17 residues. Looked up from germline, CDR1 is LGHNA and CDR2 is YSLEER. The CDR3 here is CASSQDWRTGGVYEQYF. CDR3 coding DNA: TGCGCCAGCAGCCAAGATTGGCGGACAGGGGGCGTCTACGAGCAGTACTTC.

The chain has TRBV28 and TRBJ1-2; D remains ambiguous. V was cut by 4 bases and J by 0 bases, with 15 bases left in between. There are 16 residues in the CDR3. Germline V gene lookup returns CDR1 MDHEN and CDR2 SYDVKM. The DNA for the CDR3 is TGTGCCAGCAGTTCCCCTCAAGAACAGTCTAACTATGGCTACACCTTC. It yields the protein CASSSPQEQSNYGYTF.

This chain connects TRBV5-6 to TRBJ1-2; maybe TRBD1 (5 bases). This CDR3 region has 15 residues. V was pared by 4 bases and J by 3 bases, with 16 bases between. CDR1 and CDR2 (germline): SGHDT, YYEEEE. The DNA for the CDR3 is TGTGCCAGCAGCCTACCCCAGGGATTGGACTATGGCTACACCTTC. This codes for CASSLPQGLDYGYTF. Combining the CDR3 with reference TRBV5-6 and TRBJ1-2 gives the whole variable domain DAGVTQSPTHLIKTRGQQVTLRCSPKSGHDTVSWYQQALGQGPQFIFQYYEEEERQRGNFPDRFSGHQFPNYSSELNVNALLLGDSALYLCASSLPQGLDYGYTFGSGTRLTVV.

The V and J genes are TRBV4-2 and TRBJ2-3, with D maybe TRBD2 (6 bases). V lost 5 bases and J lost 1, with 13 bases in between. The CDR3 is 15 residues long. Germline assignment: CDR1 LGHNA and CDR2 YNFKEQ. The CDR3 loop reads CASSSGEEGTDTQYF. The DNA of the CDR3 is TGTGCCAGCAGCTCCGGGGAGGAGGGCACAGATACGCAGTATTTT.

The V and J genes are TRBV28 and TRBJ1-4; a possible D gene is TRBD1 (6 bases). The CDR3 extends over 14 amino acids. V was trimmed by 7 bases and J by 7 bases, leaving 16 bases between them. Germline V gene data show CDR1 as MDHEN and CDR2 as SYDVKM. CDR3 sequence (DNA): TGTGCCAGCACTATACAGGGAGCGGGTGAAAAACTGTTTTTT. Its translation: CASTIQGAGEKLFF.

The chain employs TRBV4-3 and TRBJ1-2; perhaps TRBD1 as D (6 bases). V gave up 0 bases and J gave up 8 bases, with 16 bases separating them. Germline CDR1 LGHNA, CDR2 YSLEER. This CDR3 contains 15 residues. Here the CDR3 reads CASSQEPRGGEGYTF. CDR3 DNA sequence: TGCGCCAGCAGCCAAGAACCCAGGGGCGGTGAGGGCTACACCTTC.